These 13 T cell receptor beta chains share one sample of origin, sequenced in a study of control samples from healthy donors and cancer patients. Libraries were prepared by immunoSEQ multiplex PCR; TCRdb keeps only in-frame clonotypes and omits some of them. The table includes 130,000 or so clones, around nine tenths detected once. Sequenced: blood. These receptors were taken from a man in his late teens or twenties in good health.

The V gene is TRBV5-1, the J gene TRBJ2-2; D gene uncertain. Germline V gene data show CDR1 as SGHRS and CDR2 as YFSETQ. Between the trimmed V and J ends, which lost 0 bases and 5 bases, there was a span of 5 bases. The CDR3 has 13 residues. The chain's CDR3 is CASSLDGTGELFF. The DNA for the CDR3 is TGCGCCAGCAGCTTGGACGGAACCGGGGAGCTGTTTTTT.

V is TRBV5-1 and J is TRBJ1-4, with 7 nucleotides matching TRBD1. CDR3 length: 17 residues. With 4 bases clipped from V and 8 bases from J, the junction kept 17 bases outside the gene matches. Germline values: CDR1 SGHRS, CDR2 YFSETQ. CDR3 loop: CASSLGQDQMGREKLFF. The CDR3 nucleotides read TGCGCCAGCAGCCTCGGACAGGACCAAATGGGGCGAGAAAAACTGTTTTTT.

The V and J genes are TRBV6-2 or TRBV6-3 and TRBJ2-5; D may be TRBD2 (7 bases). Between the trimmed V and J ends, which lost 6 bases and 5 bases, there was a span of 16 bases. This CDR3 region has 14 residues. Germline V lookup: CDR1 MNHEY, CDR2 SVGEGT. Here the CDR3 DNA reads TGTGCCAGCAGCCGGCGCGGGGGCGAGGAGACCCAGTACTTC. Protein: CASSRRGGEETQYF.

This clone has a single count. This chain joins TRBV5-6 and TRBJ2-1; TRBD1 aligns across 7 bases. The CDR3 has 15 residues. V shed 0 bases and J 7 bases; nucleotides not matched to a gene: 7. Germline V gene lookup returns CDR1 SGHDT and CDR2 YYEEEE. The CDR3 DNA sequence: TGTGCCAGCAGCTTGGGTGACAGGGCAAAGAATGAGCAGTTCTTC. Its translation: CASSLGDRAKNEQFF.

The CDR3 sequence: CASSEGGQGDTQYF. CDR3 sequence (DNA): TGCGCCAGCAGTGAGGGAGGGCAGGGAGATACGCAGTATTTT. The V gene is TRBV10-1, the J gene TRBJ2-3, with TRBD2 as a possible D gene (6 bases). Germline V gives CDR1 WNHNN, CDR2 SYGVQD (reference sequence). The CDR3 totals 14 residues. V gave up 2 bases and J gave up 5 bases, with 11 bases separating them.

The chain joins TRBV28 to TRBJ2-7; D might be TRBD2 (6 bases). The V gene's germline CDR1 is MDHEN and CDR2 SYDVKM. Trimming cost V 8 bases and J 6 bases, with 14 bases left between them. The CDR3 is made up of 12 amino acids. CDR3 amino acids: CASRPAGPEQYF. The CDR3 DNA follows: TGTGCCAGCCGCCCAGCGGGCCCCGAGCAGTACTTC. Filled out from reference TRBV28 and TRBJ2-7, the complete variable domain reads DVKVTQSSRYLVKRTGEKVFLECVQDMDHENMFWYRQDPGLGLRLIYFSYDVKMKEKGDIPEGYSVSREKKERFSLILESASTNQTSMYLCASRPAGPEQYFGPGTRLTVT.

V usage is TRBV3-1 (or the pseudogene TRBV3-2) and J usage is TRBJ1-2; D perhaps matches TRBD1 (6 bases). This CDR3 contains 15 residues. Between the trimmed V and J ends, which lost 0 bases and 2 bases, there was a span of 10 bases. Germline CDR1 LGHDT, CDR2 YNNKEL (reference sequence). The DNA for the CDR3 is TGTGCCAGCAGCCAAGACCCGGGGGGCAACTATGGCTACACCTTC. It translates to CASSQDPGGNYGYTF.

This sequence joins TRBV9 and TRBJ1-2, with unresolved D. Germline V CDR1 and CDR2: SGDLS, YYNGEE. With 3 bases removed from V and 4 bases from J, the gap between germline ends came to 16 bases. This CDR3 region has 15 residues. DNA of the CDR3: TGTGCCAGCAGCGCACAAGGCCACTCGGGCTATGGCTACACCTTC. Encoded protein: CASSAQGHSGYGYTF.

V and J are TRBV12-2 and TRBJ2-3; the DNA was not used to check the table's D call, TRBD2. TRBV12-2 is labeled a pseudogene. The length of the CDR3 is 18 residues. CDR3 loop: CASREGTSGGESTDTQYF. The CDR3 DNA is TGTGCAAGTCGCGAAGGGACTAGCGGGGGGGAAAGCACAGATACGCAGTATTTT.

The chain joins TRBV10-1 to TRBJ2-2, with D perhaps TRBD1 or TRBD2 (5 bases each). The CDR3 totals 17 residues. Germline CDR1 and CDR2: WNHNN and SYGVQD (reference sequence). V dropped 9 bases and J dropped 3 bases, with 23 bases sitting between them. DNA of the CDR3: TGCGCCAGGGCTCCCCTTGGGGCTCGGGGCGACACCGGGGAGCTGTTTTTT. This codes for CARAPLGARGDTGELFF.

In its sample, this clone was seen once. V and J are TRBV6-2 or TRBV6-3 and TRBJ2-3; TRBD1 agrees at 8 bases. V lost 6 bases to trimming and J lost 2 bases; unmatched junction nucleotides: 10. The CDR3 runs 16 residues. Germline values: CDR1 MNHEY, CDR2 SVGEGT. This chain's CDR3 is CASSPTGGWTTDTQYF. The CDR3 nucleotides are TGTGCCAGCAGCCCTACAGGGGGATGGACCACAGATACGCAGTATTTT.

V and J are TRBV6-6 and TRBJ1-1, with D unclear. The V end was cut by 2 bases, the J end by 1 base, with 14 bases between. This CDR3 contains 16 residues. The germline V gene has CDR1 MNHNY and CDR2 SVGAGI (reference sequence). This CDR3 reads CASSYRRREKNTEAFF. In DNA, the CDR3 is TGTGCCAGCAGTTACCGCCGGCGGGAGAAGAACACTGAAGCTTTCTTT.

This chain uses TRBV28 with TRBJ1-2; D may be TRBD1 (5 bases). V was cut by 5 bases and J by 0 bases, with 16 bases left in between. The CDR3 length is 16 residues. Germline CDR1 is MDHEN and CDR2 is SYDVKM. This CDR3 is CASSPVGGGANYGYTF. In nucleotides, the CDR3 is TGTGCCAGCAGTCCCGTAGGCGGGGGGGCTAACTATGGCTACACCTTC.